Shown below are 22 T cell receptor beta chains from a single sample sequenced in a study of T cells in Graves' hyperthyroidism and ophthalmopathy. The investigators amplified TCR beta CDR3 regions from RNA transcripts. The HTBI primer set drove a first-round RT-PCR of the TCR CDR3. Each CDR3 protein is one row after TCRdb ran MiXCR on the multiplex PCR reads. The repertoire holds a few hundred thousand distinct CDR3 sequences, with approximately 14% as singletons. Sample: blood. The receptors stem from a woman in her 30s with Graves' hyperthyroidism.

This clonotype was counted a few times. CDR3 residues: CASSGLGSNEQFF. The CDR3 DNA reads TGTGCCAGCTCGGGATTGGGGAGCAATGAGCAGTTCTTC. V usage is TRBV27 and J usage is TRBJ2-1; a possible D gene is TRBD2 (5 bases). The CDR3 sequence is 13 residues long. Trimming shortened V by 8 bases and J by 6 bases, and 14 bases separated the two germline ends. The germline CDR1 and CDR2 sequences are MNHEY and SMNVEV (reference sequence).

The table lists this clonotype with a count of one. The CDR3 here is CASSPRMETQYF. CDR3 nucleotides: TGTGCCAGCAGTCCTAGGATGGAGACCCAGTACTTC. The chain carries TRBV2 and TRBJ2-5, with D hard to call. Germline CDR1 SNHLY, CDR2 FYNNEI. This CDR3 contains 12 residues. Trimming took 5 bases from V and 5 from J, leaving 9 bases between them.

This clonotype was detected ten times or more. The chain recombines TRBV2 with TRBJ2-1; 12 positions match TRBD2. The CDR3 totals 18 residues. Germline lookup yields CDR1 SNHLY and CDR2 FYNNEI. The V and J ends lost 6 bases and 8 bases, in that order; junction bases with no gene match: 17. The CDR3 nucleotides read TGTGCCAGCAGCGGGACCCGGGCTAGCGGGAGGGCCAGGGATGAGCAGTTCTTC. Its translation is CASSGTRASGRARDEQFF. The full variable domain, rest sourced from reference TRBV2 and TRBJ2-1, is EPEVTQTPSHQVTQMGQEVILRCVPISNHLYFYWYRQILGQKVEFLVSFYNNEISEKSEIFDDQFSVERPDGSNFTLKIRSTKLEDSAMYFCASSGTRASGRARDEQFFGPGTRLTVL.

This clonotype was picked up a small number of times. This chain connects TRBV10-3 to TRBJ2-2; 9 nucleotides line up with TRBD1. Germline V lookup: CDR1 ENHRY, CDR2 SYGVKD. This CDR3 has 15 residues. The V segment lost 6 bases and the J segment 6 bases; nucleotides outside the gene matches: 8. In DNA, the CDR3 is TGTGCCATCAGGGGACAGGGACCTTTCGCCGGGGAGCTGTTTTTT. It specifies CAIRGQGPFAGELFF.

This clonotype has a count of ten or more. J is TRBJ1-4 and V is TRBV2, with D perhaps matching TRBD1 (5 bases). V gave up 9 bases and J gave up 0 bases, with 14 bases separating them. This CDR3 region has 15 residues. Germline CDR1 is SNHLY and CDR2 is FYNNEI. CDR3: CASAGTQATNEKLFF. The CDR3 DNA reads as TGTGCCAGTGCCGGGACGCAGGCAACTAATGAAAAACTGTTTTTT.

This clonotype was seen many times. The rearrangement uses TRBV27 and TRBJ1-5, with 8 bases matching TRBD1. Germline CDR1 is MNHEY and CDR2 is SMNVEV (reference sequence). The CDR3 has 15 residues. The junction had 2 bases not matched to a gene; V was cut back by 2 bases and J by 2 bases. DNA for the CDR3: TGTGCCAGCAGTTTAGACAGGGGTGGCAATCAGCCCCAGCATTTT. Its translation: CASSLDRGGNQPQHF.

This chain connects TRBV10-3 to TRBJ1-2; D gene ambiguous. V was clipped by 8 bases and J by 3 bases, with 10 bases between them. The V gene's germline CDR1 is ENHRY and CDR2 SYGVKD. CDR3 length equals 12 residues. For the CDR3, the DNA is TGTGCCATCCTTAAGGGCGACTATGGCTACACCTTC. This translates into CAILKGDYGYTF.

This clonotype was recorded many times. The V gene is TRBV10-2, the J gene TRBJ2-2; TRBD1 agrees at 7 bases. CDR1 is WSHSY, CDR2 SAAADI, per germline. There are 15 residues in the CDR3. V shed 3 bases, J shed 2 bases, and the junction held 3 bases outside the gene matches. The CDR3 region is CASSDDRVNTGELFF. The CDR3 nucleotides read TGCGCCAGCAGTGATGACAGGGTCAACACCGGGGAGCTGTTTTTT.

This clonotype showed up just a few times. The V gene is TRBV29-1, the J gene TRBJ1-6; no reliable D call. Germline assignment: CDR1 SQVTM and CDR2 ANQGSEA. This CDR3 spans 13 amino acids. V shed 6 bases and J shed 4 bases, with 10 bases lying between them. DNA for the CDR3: TGCAGCGTCAGAGAACAATATAATTCACCCCTCCACTTT. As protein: CSVREQYNSPLHF.

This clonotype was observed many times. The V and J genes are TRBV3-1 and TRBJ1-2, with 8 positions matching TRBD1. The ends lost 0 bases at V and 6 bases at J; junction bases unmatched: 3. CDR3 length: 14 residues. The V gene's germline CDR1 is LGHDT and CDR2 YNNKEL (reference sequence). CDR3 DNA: TGTGCCAGCAGCCAAGAGCCCAGGGGGCATGGCTACACCTTC. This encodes CASSQEPRGHGYTF.

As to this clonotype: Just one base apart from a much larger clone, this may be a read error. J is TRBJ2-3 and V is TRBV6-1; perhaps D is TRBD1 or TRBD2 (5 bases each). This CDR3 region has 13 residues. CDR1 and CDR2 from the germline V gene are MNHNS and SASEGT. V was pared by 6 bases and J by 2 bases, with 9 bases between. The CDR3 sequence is CASSRDDTDTQYF. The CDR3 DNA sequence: TGTGCCAGCAGCCGGGACGACACAGATACGCAGTATTTT.

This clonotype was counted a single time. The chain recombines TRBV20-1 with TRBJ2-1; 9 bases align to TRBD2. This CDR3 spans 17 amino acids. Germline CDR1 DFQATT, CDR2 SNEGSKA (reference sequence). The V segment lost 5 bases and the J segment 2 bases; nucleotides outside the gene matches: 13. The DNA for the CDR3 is TGCAGTGCTTCCGCGGGAGGGCCGGAACGGACCTACAATGAGCAGTTCTTC. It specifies CSASAGGPERTYNEQFF.

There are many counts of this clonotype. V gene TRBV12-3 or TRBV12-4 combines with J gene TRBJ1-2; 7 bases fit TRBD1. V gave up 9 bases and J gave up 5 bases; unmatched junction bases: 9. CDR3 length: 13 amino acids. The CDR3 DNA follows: TGTGCCAGTAGGGGGCGCAGGGTTTATGGCTACACCTTC. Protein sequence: CASRGRRVYGYTF.

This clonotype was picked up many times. CDR3 bases: TGTGCCAGCAGACCCAGTAGTGGGGGTTACGAGCAGTACTTC. It encodes CASRPSSGGYEQYF. The chain links TRBV12-3 or TRBV12-4 to TRBJ2-7; D tentatively fits TRBD1 or TRBD2 (5 bases each). The CDR3 is 14 amino acids. The V end was cut by 6 bases, the J end by 4 bases, with 16 bases between.

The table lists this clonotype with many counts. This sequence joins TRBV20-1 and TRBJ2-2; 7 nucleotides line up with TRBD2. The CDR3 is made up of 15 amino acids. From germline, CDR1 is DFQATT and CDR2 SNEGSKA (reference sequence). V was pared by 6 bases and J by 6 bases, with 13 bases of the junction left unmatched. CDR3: CSAAPLADLPGELFF. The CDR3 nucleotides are TGCAGTGCAGCGCCTCTAGCGGACCTACCCGGGGAGCTGTTTTTT.

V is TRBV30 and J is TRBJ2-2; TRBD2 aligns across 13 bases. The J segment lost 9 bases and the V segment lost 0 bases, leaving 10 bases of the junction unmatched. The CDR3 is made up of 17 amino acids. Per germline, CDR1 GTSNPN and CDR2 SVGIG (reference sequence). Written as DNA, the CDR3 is TGTGCCTGGAGTGTTTCCCGGACTAGCGGGAGTATCCGGGAGCTGTTTTTT. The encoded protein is CAWSVSRTSGSIRELFF.

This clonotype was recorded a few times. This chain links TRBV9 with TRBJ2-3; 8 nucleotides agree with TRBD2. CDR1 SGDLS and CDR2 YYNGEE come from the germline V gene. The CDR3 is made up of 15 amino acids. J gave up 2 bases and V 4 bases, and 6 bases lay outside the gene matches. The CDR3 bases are TGTGCCAGCAGCCCTAGCGGGTCGTACACAGATACGCAGTATTTT. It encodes CASSPSGSYTDTQYF.

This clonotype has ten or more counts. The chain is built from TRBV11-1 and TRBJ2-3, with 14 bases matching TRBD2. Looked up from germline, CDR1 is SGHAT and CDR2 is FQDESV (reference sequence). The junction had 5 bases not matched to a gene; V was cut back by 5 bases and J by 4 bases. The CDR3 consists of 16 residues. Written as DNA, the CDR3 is TGTGCCAGCAGCCCGAGACTAGCGGGAGGGTCAGATACGCAGTATTTT. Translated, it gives CASSPRLAGGSDTQYF.

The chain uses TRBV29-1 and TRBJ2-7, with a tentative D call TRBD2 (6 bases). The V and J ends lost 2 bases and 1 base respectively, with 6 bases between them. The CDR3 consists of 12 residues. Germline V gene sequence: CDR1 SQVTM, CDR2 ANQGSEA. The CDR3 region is CSVELASYEQYF. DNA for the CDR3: TGCAGCGTTGAACTAGCGTCCTACGAGCAGTACTTC.

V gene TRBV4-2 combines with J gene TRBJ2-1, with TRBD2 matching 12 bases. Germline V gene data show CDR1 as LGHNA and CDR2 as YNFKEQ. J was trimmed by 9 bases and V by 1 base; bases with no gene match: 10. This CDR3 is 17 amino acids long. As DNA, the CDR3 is TGTGCCAGCAGCCAAGTTGGGGCTAGCGGGAGGGTAGGTGAGCAGTTCTTC. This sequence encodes CASSQVGASGRVGEQFF.

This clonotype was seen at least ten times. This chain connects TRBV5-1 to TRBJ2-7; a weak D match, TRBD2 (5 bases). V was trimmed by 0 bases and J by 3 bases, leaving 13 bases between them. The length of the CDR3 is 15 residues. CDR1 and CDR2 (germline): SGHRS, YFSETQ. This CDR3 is CASSLGASGIYEQYF. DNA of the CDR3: TGCGCCAGCAGCTTGGGGGCCTCGGGGATCTACGAGCAGTACTTC.

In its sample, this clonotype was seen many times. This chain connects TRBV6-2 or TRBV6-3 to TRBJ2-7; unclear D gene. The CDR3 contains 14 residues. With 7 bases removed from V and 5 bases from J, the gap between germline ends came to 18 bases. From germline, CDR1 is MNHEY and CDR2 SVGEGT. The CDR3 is CASTLDGTSHEQYF. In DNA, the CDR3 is TGTGCCAGCACCCTGGACGGCACGTCCCACGAGCAGTACTTC.